This TCR beta chain was captured in a study of blood T cell repertoires in COVID-19. J lost 6 bases, V lost 3 bases, and 6 bases had no gene match. From germline, CDR1 is DFQATT and CDR2 SNEGSKA (reference sequence). The CDR3 consists of 14 residues. Sequencing was performed with immunoSEQ multiplex PCR; in TCRdb, only in-frame clones are kept and a portion is missing. The sample shows 120,000 or so clones, approximately 90% of them seen only once. The TCR was taken from a man aged 65 to 85 with active or convalescent COVID-19. The sequencing input was peripheral blood. The chain couples TRBV20-1 to TRBJ2-7; 12 bases match TRBD1. The CDR3 here is CSASSGTGGGEQYF. CDR3 sequence (DNA): TGCAGTGCTAGTAGTGGGACAGGGGGCGGCGAGCAGTACTTC.